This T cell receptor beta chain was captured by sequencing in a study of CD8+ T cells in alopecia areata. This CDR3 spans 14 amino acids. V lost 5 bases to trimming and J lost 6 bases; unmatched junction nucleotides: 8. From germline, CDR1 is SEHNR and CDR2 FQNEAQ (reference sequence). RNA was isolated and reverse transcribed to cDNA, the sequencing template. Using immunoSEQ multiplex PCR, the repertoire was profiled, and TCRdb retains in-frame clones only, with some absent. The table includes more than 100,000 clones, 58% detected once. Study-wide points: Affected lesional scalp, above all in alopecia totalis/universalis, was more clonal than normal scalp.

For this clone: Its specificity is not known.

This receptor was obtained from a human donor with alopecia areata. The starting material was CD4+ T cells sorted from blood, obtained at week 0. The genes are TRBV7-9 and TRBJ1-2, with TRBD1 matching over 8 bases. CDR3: CASSRTGQGDGYTF. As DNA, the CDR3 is TGTGCCAGCAGCCGGACAGGGCAAGGGGATGGCTACACCTTC.